The 2 T cell receptor beta chains below all came from one sample that was sequenced in a study of T cell responses to AZD1222 COVID-19 vaccine. This table comes from immunoSEQ multiplex PCR, and its TCRdb copy is limited to in-frame clones, with some not included. The top ten hold 5% to 5.5% of the sample, which has around 130,000 clones, roughly nine tenths seen once. This specimen was peripheral blood, taken on day 0 of AZD1222 vaccination. The source of these receptors is an adult in good health.

The chain couples TRBV7-9 to TRBJ2-1, with 8 bases identical to TRBD2. The CDR3 runs to 16 residues. The junction had 9 bases not matched to a gene; V was cut back by 3 bases and J by 5 bases. Germline lookup yields CDR1 SEHNR and CDR2 FQNEAQ (reference sequence). The CDR3 nucleotides read TGTGCCAGCAGCTTTAGGGCGGGAGGAGAGCACAATGAGCAGTTCTTC. It is translated as CASSFRAGGEHNEQFF.

The chain uses TRBV18 and TRBJ1-1, with 9 bases matching TRBD1. Germline V gene data show CDR1 as KGHSH and CDR2 as LQKENI. The CDR3 length is 14 residues. V shed 3 bases, J shed 5 bases, and the junction held 4 bases outside the gene matches. CDR3 coding DNA: TGTGCCAGCTCACCGGTACAGGGGGCTACTGAAGCTTTCTTT. Translating gives CASSPVQGATEAFF. The full variable domain, in which reference TRBV18 and TRBJ1-1 provide the parts outside the CDR3, is NAGVMQNPRHLVRRRGQEARLRCSPMKGHSHVYWYRQLPEEGLKFMVYLQKENIIDESGMPKERFSAEFPKEGPSILRIQQVVRGDSAAYFCASSPVQGATEAFFGQGTRLTVV.